This record covers a single T cell receptor (beta chain). This sample was taken from a study of T cell clones after liver transplantation. Here immunoSEQ multiplex PCR was the method, and the copy in TCRdb shows in-frame clones only, minus some. This sample has about 74,000 clones, with over 70% found just once. Germline CDR1 ENHRY, CDR2 SYGVKD. The CDR3 extends over 15 amino acids. V gave up 6 bases and J gave up 0 bases, with 12 bases separating them. The rearrangement uses TRBV10-3 and TRBJ2-1; no firm D call. Sequencing used CD4+ T cells from blood, obtained before liver transplant. The TCR comes from a human donor who received a liver transplant. CDR3 in amino acids: CAIRPHTSSYNEQFF. The CDR3 DNA is TGTGCCATCAGACCACACACGAGCTCCTACAATGAGCAGTTCTTC.